These T cell receptor beta chains were read from a single sample in a study of OX40 agonist ivuxolimab in advanced cancers. Assay: immunoSEQ multiplex PCR; the TCRdb copy retains only in-frame clones and omits some. The repertoire holds over 95,000 clones, with about 90% as singletons. Sequencing was performed on CD4+ or CD8+ T cells sorted from blood, taken in a trial of the OX40 agonist ivuxolimab. The receptors here all came from an adult with an advanced solid tumor such as melanoma, head and neck, liver or kidney cancer. The CDR3 runs from the conserved cysteine through the conserved F or W. D genes are given only for firm matches. Size tells how often a clone was seen (once, few, many) or the class of an expanded clone, and some rows leave it out.

TRBJ2-1 . TRBV27 TRBD1 CASSGTAPSTYNEQFF TGTGCCAGCAGTGGGACAGCGCCGTCCACCTACAATGAGCAGTTCTTC
TRBJ2-7 once TRBV28 . CASSVPGPKHYEQYF TGTGCCAGCAGTGTTCCGGGACCCAAACACTACGAGCAGTACTTC
TRBJ1-6 . TRBV11-2 TRBD1 CASRHDRVFSPLHF TGTGCCAGCAGACACGACAGGGTGTTCTCACCCCTCCACTTT
TRBJ2-7 . TRBV11-1 . CASSFPGLGIYEQYF TGTGCCAGCAGCTTCCCGGGTCTAGGGATATACGAGCAGTACTTC
TRBJ1-5 few TRBV7-2 . CASSSDGQPQHF TGTGCCAGCAGCTCCGACGGTCAGCCCCAGCATTTT
TRBJ2-5 . TRBV5-1 . CASMGAGETQYF TGCGCCAGCATGGGGGCAGGGGAGACCCAGTACTTC
TRBJ1-1 . TRBV30 . CAWSARASGVGAFF TGTGCCTGGAGCGCAAGGGCTTCGGGCGTTGGAGCTTTCTTT
TRBJ2-7 . TRBV7-6 . CASSTEWVPGYEQYF TGTGCCAGCAGCACTGAGTGGGTCCCAGGCTACGAGCAGTACTTC
TRBJ1-2 . TRBV15 . CATSRDQGNYGYTF TGTGCCACCAGCAGAGATCAGGGGAACTATGGCTACACCTTC
TRBJ1-1 . TRBV7-2 . CASSLVQAPEAFF TGTGCCAGCAGCTTAGTGCAGGCCCCTGAAGCTTTCTTT
TRBJ2-7 once TRBV20-1 . CSARDQKQYF TGCAGTGCTAGAGACCAAAAGCAGTACTTC